This T cell receptor (beta chain) was captured in a study of T-cell reconstitution after alpha-beta-depleted transplantation in children. J lost 3 bases, V lost 3 bases, and 5 bases had no gene match. There are 15 residues in the CDR3. Unique molecular identifiers tagged the TCRbeta library. TCRdb processed the PCR reads anew with MiXCR; each CDR3 protein has one entry. This sample has approximately 430,000 distinct CDR3 sequences, with around 15% found just once. This clonotype has more than one count but fewer than ten. Its target is unknown. Study-wide points: Newly produced T cells mostly provided counts and TCRbeta diversity after one year, as hyperexpanded clones declined. The high TCRbeta diversity at day 60 in some patients came from surviving recipient T cells and thymic progenitors. Reportedly, roughly two months post-transplant, alpha-beta T cells arose from several hundred expanded graft clones.

The sequenced sample was PBMCs, mostly from graft donor cells, obtained 360 days after TCRalphabeta/CD19-depleted stem cell transplant. This TCR came from a boy younger than two who had a stem cell transplant for Wiskott-Aldrich syndrome, so the T cells may come from the graft donor. The V gene is TRBV12-3 or TRBV12-4, the J gene TRBJ1-1, with TRBD1 matching 9 bases. In nucleotides, the CDR3 is TGTGCCAGCAGTTTCCACAGGGGGCAGGACACTGAAGCTTTCTTT. Residues: CASSFHRGQDTEAFF.